These T cell receptor beta chains were read from a single sample in a study of shared clonotypes between healthy human individuals. Clones were sequenced by immunoSEQ multiplex PCR, and TCRdb holds only the in-frame ones, with some missing. This sample has a few million clones, with approximately 93% found just once. Sequences were obtained from naive CD4+ T cells from PBMCs. These TCRs come from a man between 18 and 29 years old in good health. Some clones in this sample may be carry-over from other donors' samples. Both conserved end residues are part of each CDR3. The D gene is left open where the match is weak. Clone size is shown for a subset of rows, as once, few, many or a class of expanded clone.

abundance: .; j_gene: TRBJ1-1; d_gene: .; v_gene: TRBV5-6; len: 16; CDR3nt: TGTGCCAGCAGCTCCCCCCTACCCGGAGGGAACACTGAAGCTTTCTTT; CDR3aa: CASSSPLPGGNTEAFF
abundance: .; j_gene: TRBJ2-5; d_gene: .; v_gene: TRBV5-1; len: 14; CDR3nt: TGCGCCAGCAAGAGAGGGTGGGCATCAGAGACCCAGTACTTC; CDR3aa: CASKRGWASETQYF
abundance: .; j_gene: TRBJ2-4; d_gene: TRBD2; v_gene: TRBV27; len: 15; CDR3nt: TGTGCCAGCAGTTCCATATGGGGGGGTAAGAACATTCAGTACTTC; CDR3aa: CASSSIWGGKNIQYF
abundance: .; j_gene: TRBJ2-1; d_gene: TRBD1; v_gene: TRBV7-2; len: 14; CDR3nt: TGTGCCAGCAGCTCGTGGACAGGGAGCAATGAGCAGTTCTTC; CDR3aa: CASSSWTGSNEQFF
abundance: .; j_gene: TRBJ1-1; d_gene: .; v_gene: TRBV5-4; len: 13; CDR3nt: TGTGCCAGCAGCTTTGACGGTAGCACTGAAGCTTTCTTT; CDR3aa: CASSFDGSTEAFF
abundance: .; j_gene: TRBJ2-7; d_gene: .; v_gene: TRBV7-2; len: 14; CDR3nt: TGTGCCAGCAGCCTTCAGGGACCCTCGGACGAGCAGTACTTC; CDR3aa: CASSLQGPSDEQYF
abundance: .; j_gene: TRBJ2-1; d_gene: TRBD2; v_gene: TRBV7-8; len: 16; CDR3nt: TGTGCCAGCAGCTCATTCGGGACTAGCGGCTACAATGAGCAGTTCTTC; CDR3aa: CASSSFGTSGYNEQFF
abundance: .; j_gene: TRBJ2-7; d_gene: TRBD1; v_gene: TRBV30; len: 13; CDR3nt: TGTGCCTGGAGTCAGGGGGTAGGCTACGAGCAGTACTTC; CDR3aa: CAWSQGVGYEQYF
abundance: .; j_gene: TRBJ2-7; d_gene: .; v_gene: TRBV9; len: 15; CDR3nt: TGTGCCAGCAGCGTAGGCGGGCAGGGGGGGCACGAGCAGTACTTC; CDR3aa: CASSVGGQGGHEQYF
abundance: .; j_gene: TRBJ2-5; d_gene: .; v_gene: TRBV18; len: 13; CDR3nt: TGTGCCAGCTCACCGCGACTGCAAGAGACCCAGTACTTC; CDR3aa: CASSPRLQETQYF
abundance: .; j_gene: TRBJ1-5; d_gene: .; v_gene: TRBV28; len: 13; CDR3nt: TGTGCCAGCATTGGGGGCGGAAACCAGCCCCAGCATTTT; CDR3aa: CASIGGGNQPQHF
abundance: .; j_gene: TRBJ2-2; d_gene: .; v_gene: TRBV28; len: 13; CDR3nt: TGTGCCAGCAGCCCTCAGGGTGCCGGGGAGCTGTTTTTT; CDR3aa: CASSPQGAGELFF
abundance: .; j_gene: TRBJ2-2; d_gene: .; v_gene: TRBV5-4; len: 12; CDR3nt: TGTGCCAGCAGCTTGGAAGCCGGGGAGCTGTTTTTT; CDR3aa: CASSLEAGELFF
abundance: .; j_gene: TRBJ2-3; d_gene: .; v_gene: TRBV5-1; len: 15; CDR3nt: TGCGCCAGCAGCTTGGGTGGCAGGGCGGAAGATACGCAGTATTTT; CDR3aa: CASSLGGRAEDTQYF
abundance: .; j_gene: TRBJ1-2; d_gene: .; v_gene: TRBV7-2; len: 15; CDR3nt: TGTGCCAGCACCACCCTGAGGGGAGGGGGTCATGGCTACACCTTC; CDR3aa: CASTTLRGGGHGYTF
abundance: .; j_gene: TRBJ1-1; d_gene: .; v_gene: TRBV29-1; len: 13; CDR3nt: TGCAGCGTTAAAAGAGACAGGAACACTGAAGCTTTCTTT; CDR3aa: CSVKRDRNTEAFF
abundance: .; j_gene: TRBJ2-7; d_gene: TRBD1; v_gene: TRBV6-5; len: 13; CDR3nt: TGTGCCAGCAGTCCAGGGACAGCCTACGAGCAGTACTTC; CDR3aa: CASSPGTAYEQYF
abundance: few; j_gene: TRBJ1-2; d_gene: TRBD1; v_gene: TRBV7-8; len: 14; CDR3nt: TGTGCCAGCAGCGTATATACAGGGGGAGCTGGCTACACCTTC; CDR3aa: CASSVYTGGAGYTF
abundance: .; j_gene: TRBJ2-7; d_gene: .; v_gene: TRBV19; len: 12; CDR3nt: TGTGCCTCAGGGGCACAGTCCTACGAGCAGTACTTC; CDR3aa: CASGAQSYEQYF
abundance: .; j_gene: TRBJ1-4; d_gene: .; v_gene: TRBV7-2; len: 13; CDR3nt: TGTGCCAGCAGCTTAGGGGGAGGAGAAAAACTGTTTTTT; CDR3aa: CASSLGGGEKLFF
abundance: .; j_gene: TRBJ2-3; d_gene: .; v_gene: TRBV28; len: 16; CDR3nt: TGTGCCAGCAGTTTATTCCAGGGAACCGTCGGGGATACGCAGTATTTT; CDR3aa: CASSLFQGTVGDTQYF
abundance: .; j_gene: TRBJ1-2; d_gene: TRBD1; v_gene: TRBV19; len: 13; CDR3nt: TGTGCCAGTAGCACCGGGACAGGGGATGGCTACACCTTC; CDR3aa: CASSTGTGDGYTF
abundance: once; j_gene: TRBJ2-1; d_gene: .; v_gene: TRBV7-9; len: 18; CDR3nt: TGTGCCAGCAGCTTCCCGAGGGGCAGGGCGGCATCCTACAATGAGCAGTTCTTC; CDR3aa: CASSFPRGRAASYNEQFF
abundance: .; j_gene: TRBJ2-6; d_gene: .; v_gene: TRBV25-1; len: 18; CDR3nt: TGTGCCAGCAGTGGAACGGGTTTAAGAATGGGCGGGGCCAACGTCCTGACTTTC; CDR3aa: CASSGTGLRMGGANVLTF
abundance: .; j_gene: TRBJ2-1; d_gene: .; v_gene: TRBV11-2; len: 12; CDR3nt: TGTGCCAGCAGCTTAGTCCATAATGAGCAGTTCTTC; CDR3aa: CASSLVHNEQFF
abundance: .; j_gene: TRBJ2-1; d_gene: .; v_gene: TRBV5-1; len: 13; CDR3nt: TGCGCCAGCAGCGGCCGGGATCACAATGAGCAGTTCTTC; CDR3aa: CASSGRDHNEQFF
abundance: .; j_gene: TRBJ2-5; d_gene: TRBD1; v_gene: TRBV5-1; len: 14; CDR3nt: TGCGCCAGCAGCCTACAGGGGCCTGGAGAGACCCAGTACTTC; CDR3aa: CASSLQGPGETQYF
abundance: .; j_gene: TRBJ2-1; d_gene: TRBD2; v_gene: TRBV10-1; len: 15; CDR3nt: TGCGCCAGCAGTGACACTAGCGGGAGTAAGAATGAGCAGTTCTTC; CDR3aa: CASSDTSGSKNEQFF
abundance: once; j_gene: TRBJ1-1; d_gene: .; v_gene: TRBV6-5; len: 13; CDR3nt: TGTGCCAGCAGCCCAAGCCCCGTGAGGTTTTTTTTCTTT; CDR3aa: CASSPSPVRFFFF
abundance: .; j_gene: TRBJ2-5; d_gene: .; v_gene: TRBV23-1; len: 14; CDR3nt: TGCGCCAGCGGGGGATTACGGATGGAAGAGACCCAGTACTTC; CDR3aa: CASGGLRMEETQYF
abundance: .; j_gene: TRBJ2-2; d_gene: .; v_gene: TRBV10-3; len: 13; CDR3nt: TGTGCCATCAGTGAGACAGGGTCCGGGGAGCTGTTTTTT; CDR3aa: CAISETGSGELFF
abundance: .; j_gene: TRBJ1-2; d_gene: .; v_gene: TRBV5-4; len: 16; CDR3nt: TGTGCCAGCAGCCCACCCGCAGCAGGGTTTGGCTATGGCTACACCTTC; CDR3aa: CASSPPAAGFGYGYTF
abundance: .; j_gene: TRBJ2-1; d_gene: .; v_gene: TRBV2; len: 16; CDR3nt: TGTGCCAGCAGTTCCCAAAGGGTTGGTTCCTACAATGAGCAGTTCTTC; CDR3aa: CASSSQRVGSYNEQFF
abundance: .; j_gene: TRBJ1-1; d_gene: .; v_gene: TRBV7-9; len: 12; CDR3nt: TGTGCCAGCAGCATACAGGCGGGGGAAGCTTTCTTT; CDR3aa: CASSIQAGEAFF